This T cell receptor beta chain was captured in a study of identical twins. Whole-study findings and limits: Models predicted less out-of-frame TCR alpha sharing in monozygotic twins than was found. Zero-insertion findings could be partly confounded by invariant cells (MAIT and iNKT cells).

A single record per CDR3 protein comes from TCRdb applying MiXCR to the 5' RACE reads. The sample holds 1,800,000 or so distinct CDR3 sequences, under 35% seen once. This clonotype was counted between two and nine times. Its antigen is currently unknown. This receptor was taken from a newborn girl in good health. Sequenced: cord blood.

The CDR3 region has the DNA TGTGCCAGTAGTCCAGGGACAGGGCGTAGCTCCTACAATGAGCAGTTCTTC. Translated: CASSPGTGRSSYNEQFF. V and J are TRBV19 and TRBJ2-1; TRBD1 aligns across 9 bases. The CDR3 contains 17 residues. Germline assignment: CDR1 LNHDA and CDR2 SQIVND (reference sequence). V was clipped by 5 bases and J by 0 bases; unmatched bases: 8.